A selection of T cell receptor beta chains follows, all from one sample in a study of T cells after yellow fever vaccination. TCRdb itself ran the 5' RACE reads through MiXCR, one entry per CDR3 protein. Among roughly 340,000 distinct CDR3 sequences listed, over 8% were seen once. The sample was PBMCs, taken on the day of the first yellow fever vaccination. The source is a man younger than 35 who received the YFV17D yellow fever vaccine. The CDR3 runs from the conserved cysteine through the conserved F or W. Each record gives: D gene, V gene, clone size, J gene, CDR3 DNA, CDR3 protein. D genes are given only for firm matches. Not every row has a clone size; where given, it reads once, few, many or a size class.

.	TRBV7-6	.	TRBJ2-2	TGTGCCAGCAGCTTAGTGGTCCAGGGCGGCCACACCGGGGAGCTGTTTTTT	CASSLVVQGGHTGELFF
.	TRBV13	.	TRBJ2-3	TGTGCCAGCATGCAGGGGCTGACAGATACGCAGTATTTT	CASMQGLTDTQYF
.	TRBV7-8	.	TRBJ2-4	TGTGCCAGCAGCCCCCCGGGGGCGGCGCCGGAGATTCAGTACTTC	CASSPPGAAPEIQYF
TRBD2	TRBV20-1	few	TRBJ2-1	TGCAGTGCTAGAGATCCGCGGGAGGGTGAGCAGTTCTTC	CSARDPREGEQFF
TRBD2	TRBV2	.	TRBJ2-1	TGTGCCAGCAGTGAATCGACTAGCGGGGGGGCGTATGAGCAGTTCTTC	CASSESTSGGAYEQFF
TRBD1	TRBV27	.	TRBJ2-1	TGTGCCAGCAGGTTAGGACAGGGGGCGAATGAGCAGTTCTTC	CASRLGQGANEQFF
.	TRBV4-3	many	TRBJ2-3	TGCGCCAGCAGCCTGGGGGGGGCCGCTAGCACAGATACGCAGTATTTT	CASSLGGAASTDTQYF
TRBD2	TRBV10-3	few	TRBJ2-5	TGTGCCATCAGTGACCCTAGCGGGGGCCAAGAGACCCAGTACTTC	CAISDPSGGQETQYF
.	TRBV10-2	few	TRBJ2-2	TGCGCCAGCAGTCAGGGGCCATACACCGGGGAGCTGTTTTTT	CASSQGPYTGELFF
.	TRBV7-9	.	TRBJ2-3	TGTGCCAGCAGAATGGGGACTCTTGCCATCACAGATACGCAGTATTTT	CASRMGTLAITDTQYF
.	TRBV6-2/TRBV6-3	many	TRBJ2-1	TGTGCCAGCAGTTGGGGAGTTTACAATGAGCAGTTCTTC	CASSWGVYNEQFF
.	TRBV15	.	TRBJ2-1	TGTGCCACCAGCAGACCTCCTTACAATGAGCAGTTCTTC	CATSRPPYNEQFF
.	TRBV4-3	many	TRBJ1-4	TGCGCCAGCGGACCGGGGAGAGAAAAACTGTTTTTT	CASGPGREKLFF
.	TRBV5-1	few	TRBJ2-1	TGCGCCAGCAGCTCCGGGACAAAGTACAATGAGCAGTTCTTC	CASSSGTKYNEQFF
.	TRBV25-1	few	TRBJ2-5	TGTGCCAGCAGGGCTCCGGGGTCATTGAATACCCAGTACTTC	CASRAPGSLNTQYF
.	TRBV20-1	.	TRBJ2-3	TGCAGTGCTAGAGATCAGCCGGGGGCCGGGGATACGCAGTATTTT	CSARDQPGAGDTQYF
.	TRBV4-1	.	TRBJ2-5	TGCGCCAGCAGCTACAGGGCCTTGCGTGAGACCCAGTACTTC	CASSYRALRETQYF
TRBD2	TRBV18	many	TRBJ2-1	TGTGCCAGCTCACCACTGCCAGCGGGGGGGAATGAGCAGTTCTTC	CASSPLPAGGNEQFF
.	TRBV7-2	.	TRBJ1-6	TGTGCCAGCAGCCCCAACGGGCATTCACCCCTCCACTTT	CASSPNGHSPLHF
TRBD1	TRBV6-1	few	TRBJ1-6	TGTGCCAGCAGTATGAACAGGGGATATAATTCACCCCTCCACTTT	CASSMNRGYNSPLHF
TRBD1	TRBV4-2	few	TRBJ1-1	TGTGCCAGCAGCCAAGATCACGACAGGGGCGGTACTGAAGCTTTCTTT	CASSQDHDRGGTEAFF
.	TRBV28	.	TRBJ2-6	TGTGCCAGCAGCCAATGGGGGGCTGGGGCCAACGTCCTGACTTTC	CASSQWGAGANVLTF
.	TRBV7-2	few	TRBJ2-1	TGTGCCAGCAGCTTGGTCCCCAATGAGCAGTTCTTC	CASSLVPNEQFF
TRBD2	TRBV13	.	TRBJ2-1	TGTGCCAGCAGCTTAGGCAGCACTAGCGGCAATGAGCAGTTCTTC	CASSLGSTSGNEQFF
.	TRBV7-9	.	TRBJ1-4	TGTGCCAGCAGCTTGGGGAAGGAAAAACAGTTTTTT	CASSLGKEKQFF
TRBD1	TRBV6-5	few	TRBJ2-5	TGTGCCAGCAGTTCGGGACAGGGGGCAGACGAGACCCAGTACTTC	CASSSGQGADETQYF
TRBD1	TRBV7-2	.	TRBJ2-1	TGTGCCAGCAGCTCCCGGGACAGGGGAGGGGCCTACAATGAGCAGTTCTTC	CASSSRDRGGAYNEQFF
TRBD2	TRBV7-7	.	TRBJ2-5	TGTGCTAGCAGCTTAGCCCTAGGACTAGCGGGGCAAGAGACCCAGTACTTC	CASSLALGLAGQETQYF
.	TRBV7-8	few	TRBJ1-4	TGTGCCAGCAGCTTCCAGGCTAATGAAAAACTGTTTTTT	CASSFQANEKLFF
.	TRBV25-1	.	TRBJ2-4	TGTGCCAGCAGAAGGGCCGCAAAAGTCTACTTC	CASRRAAKVYF
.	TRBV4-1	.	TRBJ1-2	TGCGCCAGCAGCCAAAACAGTAACTATGGCTACACCTTC	CASSQNSNYGYTF
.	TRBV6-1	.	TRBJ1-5	TGTGCCAGCAGTGATGGGGGGCAACAGCCCCAGCATTTT	CASSDGGQQPQHF
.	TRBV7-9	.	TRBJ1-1	TGTGCCACCACAAAAACAGGGAGCGCTGAAGCTTTCTTT	CATTKTGSAEAFF
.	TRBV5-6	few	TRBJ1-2	TGTGCCAGCAGCGTGGACGGGAACTATGGCTACACCTTC	CASSVDGNYGYTF
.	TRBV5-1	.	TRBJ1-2	TGCGCCAGCAGCTACTCCGGGGGCGCCGACTATGGCTACACCTTC	CASSYSGGADYGYTF
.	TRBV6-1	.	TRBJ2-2	TGTGCCAGCAGTCCCTATGCGAACACCGGGGAGCTGTTTTTT	CASSPYANTGELFF
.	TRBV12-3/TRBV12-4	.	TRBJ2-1	TGTGCCAGCAGTGCCACGGTCGGCGGGATCAATGAGCAGTTCTTC	CASSATVGGINEQFF
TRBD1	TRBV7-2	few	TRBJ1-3	TGTGCCAGCAGCTTAGACGTCCCGGGACAGGGAAACACCATATATTTT	CASSLDVPGQGNTIYF
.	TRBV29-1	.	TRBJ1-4	TGCAGCGTCCGGAGGGCAACTAATGAAAAACTGTTTTTT	CSVRRATNEKLFF
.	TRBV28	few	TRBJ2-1	TGTGCCAGCAGTTTTAATTTACGATTCCACTACAATGAGCAGTTCTTC	CASSFNLRFHYNEQFF
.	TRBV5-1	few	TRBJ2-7	TGCGCCAGCAGCTTGGCCACAGGTGGGTCCCTATTCTACGAGCAGTACTTC	CASSLATGGSLFYEQYF
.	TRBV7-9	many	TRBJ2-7	TGTGCCAGCAGCCTCGGGGTCAACGAGCAGTACTTC	CASSLGVNEQYF
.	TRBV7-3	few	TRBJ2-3	TGTGCCAGCAGCCTTTCCCACGGGACCATCGATACGCAGTATTTT	CASSLSHGTIDTQYF
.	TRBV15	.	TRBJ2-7	TGTGCCACCAGTAAAGGAGAAGTTCGCGAGCAGTACTTC	CATSKGEVREQYF
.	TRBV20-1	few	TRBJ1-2	TGCAGTGCTAGAGATAACGCAGAAAACTATGGCTACACCTTC	CSARDNAENYGYTF
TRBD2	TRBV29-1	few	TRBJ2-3	TGCAGCGTCCGACTACGACCAGCGGGGACAGATACGCAGTATTTT	CSVRLRPAGTDTQYF
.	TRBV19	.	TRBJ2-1	TGTGCCAGTAGTGTGGGGATTTACAATGAGCAGTTCTTC	CASSVGIYNEQFF
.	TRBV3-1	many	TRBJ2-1	TGTGCCAGCAGCCAAGAAAGGGGGGGCCTCTACAATGAGCAGTTCTTC	CASSQERGGLYNEQFF
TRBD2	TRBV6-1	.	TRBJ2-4	TGTGCCAGCAGGCCCAATTGGGGAGGGGACATTCAGTACTTC	CASRPNWGGDIQYF
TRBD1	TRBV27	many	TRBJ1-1	TGTGCCAGCACAGAGTTGGGACAGGGGAAGGCTGAAGCTTTCTTT	CASTELGQGKAEAFF
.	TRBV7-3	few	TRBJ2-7	TGTGCCAGCAGCCCCGCGACGGCGCCGTCCTACGAGCAGTACTTC	CASSPATAPSYEQYF
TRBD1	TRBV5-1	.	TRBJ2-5	TGCGCCAGCAGCCGGGACAGGGTAGGGCAAGAGACCCAGTACTTC	CASSRDRVGQETQYF
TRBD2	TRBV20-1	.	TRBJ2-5	TGCAGTGCCCATCTTGGGACTACCCAGACCCAGTACTTC	CSAHLGTTQTQYF
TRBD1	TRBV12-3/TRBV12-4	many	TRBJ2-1	TGTGCCAGCAGTCCACGACAGGGAACGGAGAATGAGCAGTTCTTC	CASSPRQGTENEQFF